Described below is a single TCR beta chain sequence and its context. Its antigen remains undetermined. No per-base quality is available; no much larger clone lies one base away. The method behind the library was 5' RACE. These reads were obtained on an Illumina HiSeq 2500. A second PCR of about 6 to 11 cycles was performed with a sample-barcoded 5' primer and a J-beta primer mix. Each TCR beta cDNA molecule received a unique molecular identifier from a template-switch 5' adaptor carrying 12 random nucleotides. At least 2.5 million CDR3-containing paired-end reads were obtained from each sample. First-strand cDNA synthesis was performed from all RNA using the Mint cDNA synthesis kit, with priming by a TRBC-specific oligonucleotide. Following uracil-DNA glycosylase treatment, all cDNA underwent a first 18-cycle PCR with the universal primers M1SS and BC2_uni_R. As for how the authors treated the data: For normalization, 1 million high-quality reads were randomly selected from each sample, with every read carrying a distinct molecular identifier. Reads with shared molecular identifiers were discarded instead of being binned into consensus sequences. MiTCR, with a Q25 quality threshold and the strictest error-elimination algorithm, was used for CDR3 identification, clonotype clustering and error correction. A nonparametric unseen species model with Euler transformation was used to estimate lower-bound total TCR beta diversity. The raw public reads went through TCRdb reprocessing: fastp at Q25, MiXCR clone calling, in-frame beta chains kept. Each entry is one CDR3 protein sequence, shown with its most common DNA and genes. The V and J calls follow TCRdb's processing rather than the paper's. The sample data list hundreds of thousands of distinct CDR3 sequences, and more than 25% of these were observed just once. The ten largest make up roughly 17% of the sample.

The donors were some 39 Caucasian individuals from Russia, aged roughly 6 to 100 years, who were systemically healthy. Each donor gave about 9.8 milliliters of peripheral blood, drawn into EDTA-treated Vacutainer tubes. Ficoll-Paque density-gradient centrifugation was used to isolate PBMCs, with at least 6.5 million per sample. Total RNA, at least 5 micrograms per sample, was extracted from PBMCs with Trizol reagent. For every donor, flow cytometry on a PBMC aliquot measured the percentage of naive CD45RAhigh/CD27high T cells. This sample was taken from a study of blood T cells in healthy people across ages (dated by TCRdb to 2014 to 2015). Context from the whole study: In model experiments, roughly one uniquely barcoded TCR beta cDNA molecule per two T cells was captured by template switching. To track age-related changes in TCR beta repertoire diversity, the study relied on deep sequencing normalized with unique cDNA molecular identifiers. The donors were split into four age groups: young (average about 16 years), middle-aged (around 37), aged (roughly 68) and long-lived (roughly 88). For two donors (one aged 18 to 30 and one aged 80 or older), the study analyzed two additional independent replicas of 1 million unique cDNA reads from the same blood draw. To avoid experimental bias, donors of different ages were spread randomly across the sequencing lanes. General conclusions and limits of the study: As age increased, observed TCR beta diversity per million T cells dropped in a roughly linear way, and a significant reduction was already evident by age roughly 36. Bulk unsorted PBMC profiling prevented conclusive comparison of naive and antigen-experienced compartments. Estimates of total diversity based on one million sequenced T cells were regarded as lower bounds and as underestimates. Compared with the aged group, more naive CD4+ T cells, fewer expanded clones and increased TCR diversity were shown by the long-lived group, suggesting age selection. The CMV infection status of donors was not known, potentially confounding age-related changes in expanded clonotypes. The percentage of naive T cells measured by flow cytometry correlated strongly with observed TCR beta diversity.

Trimming costs V 4 bases and J 8 bases, and their ends lie 15 bases apart. The CDR3, from cysteine to phenylalanine, totals 13 residues. Only the CDR3 part of the read is kept: 39 bases, read in frame from the first base. Via the germline V gene, CDR1 is SQVTM and CDR2 ANQGSEA. The sequenced material came from blood. The clonotype comes from a woman older than 75 in good health. This sequence uses TRBV29-1 and TRBJ2-1, and possibly TRBD2, on 7 matching bases. The bases are TGCAGCGTTGGGGGGGGCACTTACGATGAGCAGTTCTTC. The translation is CSVGGGTYDEQFF.